The 15 T cell receptor beta chains reported below all come from one sample, sequenced in a study of tumor-infiltrating lymphocytes in primary liver carcinoma. DNA and RNA were both co-extracted from about 19-30 mg of bulk tissue that had not been sorted. Constant-region priming of roughly 0.45 ug total RNA yielded TCR beta cDNA. Three-round nested multiplex PCR performed with slightly modified ARM-PCR produced the TCR beta libraries. A C-beta reverse primer was combined with TRBV1-TRBV30 forward primers in the first two PCR rounds, and each round had 10 cycles. MiXCR was run by TCRdb on the multiplex PCR reads, yielding one entry per CDR3 protein. The sample includes 90,000 to 140,000 distinct CDR3 sequences, approximately 80% of them seen just once. The specimen was liver tumor tissue from sampling region 3. Subset of the sample: tumor region T3, left-lateral pole. Every receptor here comes from a man aged 40-49 years with primary liver carcinoma and hepatitis B virus infection.

Concerning this clonotype: Without the conserved terminal phenylalanine or tryptophan, this CDR3 likely stems from a read error. The V gene is TRBV28, the J gene TRBJ2-4; unclear D gene. The V gene's germline CDR1 is MDHEN and CDR2 SYDVKM. V dropped 6 bases and J dropped 0 bases, with 15 bases sitting between them. CDR3 length: 16 residues. Written as DNA, the CDR3 is TGTGCCAGCAGCGATCAAGAGCTCATAGCCAAAAACATTCAGTACTTA. Amino acid sequence: CASSDQELIAKNIQYL.

A single count supports this clonotype. V is TRBV6-6 and J is TRBJ1-1, with a weak D call TRBD1 (5 bases). Per germline, CDR1 MNHNY and CDR2 SVGAGI (reference sequence). The CDR3 has 13 amino acids. Trimming cost V 5 bases and J 5 bases, with 12 bases left between them. The CDR3 sequence is CASSPIGATEAFF. The CDR3 nucleotides are TGTGCCAGCAGTCCGATAGGGGCAACTGAAGCTTTCTTT.

This clonotype was seen many times. The chain joins TRBV11-2 to TRBJ1-5, with D maybe TRBD1 (6 bases). The CDR3 length is 13 residues. V was trimmed by 1 base and J by 5 bases, leaving 6 bases between them. Germline V gene data show CDR1 as SGHAT and CDR2 as FQNNGV. The CDR3 DNA reads as TGTGCCAGCAGCTTAGGGACAGATCAGCCCCAGCATTTT. Its translation: CASSLGTDQPQHF.

Concerning this clonotype itself: The conserved phenylalanine or tryptophan is not found at the CDR3 terminus, so this likely reflects a read error. The chain joins TRBV29-1 to TRBJ2-1; D perhaps matches TRBD2 (5 bases). Trimming left V 4 bases short and J 3 bases short, with 16 bases between. Germline V gene data show CDR1 as SQVTM and CDR2 as ANQGSEA. The CDR3 extends over 15 amino acids. CDR3 residues: CSVGLPGWFYNEQFY. The CDR3 nucleotides read TGCAGCGTTGGACTACCGGGATGGTTCTACAATGAGCAGTTCTAC.

The DNA for the CDR3 is TGTGCCAGCAGCTCCCCCGCTAGGACCAACGTCCTGACTTTC. Protein: CASSSPARTNVLTF. This chain joins TRBV28 and TRBJ2-6; D gene ambiguous. The CDR3 has 14 residues. Germline V gives CDR1 MDHEN, CDR2 SYDVKM. Trimming took 6 bases from V and 8 from J, leaving 14 bases between them.

Points on this clonotype: Since the CDR3 does not end with the conserved phenylalanine or tryptophan, this likely comes from a read error. The limits of the CDR3 on the DNA are not certain, so only TCRdb's listed CDR3 is given. The chain joins TRBV30 to TRBJ1-1. Inclusive of both ends, the CDR3 amounts to 13 amino acids. CDR1 and CDR2 (germline): GTSNPN, SVGIG (reference sequence). The CDR3 loop is CAWSLFEGTEASL.

V is TRBV29-1 and J is TRBJ2-3, with a tentative D call TRBD2 (5 bases). Trimming pared 1 base from V and 6 bases from J, leaving 26 bases between. Germline CDR1 and CDR2: SQVTM and ANQGSEA. This CDR3 is built from 18 residues. This chain's CDR3 is CSVEGGGLSGRIPDTQYF. The CDR3 DNA is TGCAGCGTTGAAGGAGGTGGTCTAAGCGGTAGAATTCCCGATACGCAGTATTTT.

As to this clonotype: One end of the junction is discordant with germline, which a read error may explain. V gene TRBV5-1 combines with J gene TRBJ1-4; D remains ambiguous. Germline CDR1 SGHRS, CDR2 YFSETQ. This CDR3 contains 15 residues. CDR3 coding DNA: TGCGCCAGCAACTTGGATGGCCGACCGGATGAAAAACTGTTTTTT. Protein: CASNLDGRPDEKLFF.

This clonotype was counted between two and nine times. The chain has TRBV7-2 and TRBJ2-7, with no clear D. CDR3 length equals 11 residues. Germline loops: CDR1 SGHTA, CDR2 FQGNSA. Trimming removed 5 bases from V and 4 bases from J, with 6 bases in between. DNA for the CDR3: TGTGCCAGCAGCCCCGGGTACGAGCAGTACTTC. This sequence encodes CASSPGYEQYF.

As to this clonotype: A much larger clonotype is one base distant, so this may be a read error. The chain joins TRBV24-1 to TRBJ1-1; tentative D call: TRBD1 (5 bases). The length of the CDR3 is 14 residues. V lost 12 bases to trimming and J lost 1 base, with 17 bases between them. Germline-derived CDR1 and CDR2 are KGHDR and SFDVKD. CDR3 coding DNA: TGTGCCGCCCGAGATACCGGACAGAACACTGAAGCTTTCTTT. Its translation: CAARDTGQNTEAFF.

In the case of this clonotype: Germline and junction disagree at one end, which may indicate a read error. V gene TRBV4-1 combines with J gene TRBJ1-3; D is ambiguous. CDR3 size: 18 residues. Germline values: CDR1 MGHRA, CDR2 YSYEKL. The CDR3 reads CASNQDGEPGPSGNTIYF. The DNA of the CDR3 is TGCGCCAGCAACCAAGATGGGGAACCTGGGCCCTCTGGAAACACCATATATTTT.

With respect to this clonotype: A junction end diverges from the germline sequence, so it may reflect a read error. This sequence joins TRBV11-2 and TRBJ2-7; no definite D call. Germline-derived CDR1 and CDR2 are SGHAT and FQNNGV. The length of the CDR3 is 15 residues. The DNA for the CDR3 is TGTGCCAGCTGCTTACGATGGGCAGTAGAAAACGAGCAGTACTTC. This translates into CASCLRWAVENEQYF.

CDR3 loop: CASSQILVGGVDDEQFF. The CDR3 nucleotides are TGTGCCAGTAGCCAGATCCTAGTGGGAGGGGTAGACGATGAGCAGTTCTTC. This chain links TRBV5-6 with TRBJ2-1, with 7 nucleotides matching TRBD2. Germline trimming cut 8 bases from V and 8 bases from J; bases unmatched to any gene: 22. Germline assignment: CDR1 SGHDT and CDR2 YYEEEE. This CDR3 has 17 amino acids.

Points on this clonotype: A read error is likely, as this CDR3 ends without the conserved phenylalanine or tryptophan. V and J are TRBV28 and TRBJ1-5; TRBD1 matches at 8 bases. The V gene's germline CDR1 is MDHEN and CDR2 SYDVKM. The CDR3 has 14 amino acids. For the CDR3, the DNA is TGTACCAGCAGTATGACAGGGGCCACCCAGCCCCAGCATCTT. Its translation: CTSSMTGATQPQHL.

This clonotype was picked up many times. V usage is TRBV5-6 and J usage is TRBJ1-2; D is perhaps TRBD1 (5 bases). V was trimmed by 3 bases and J by 4 bases, leaving 22 bases between them. The V gene's germline CDR1 is SGHDT and CDR2 YYEEEE. There are 17 residues in the CDR3. Here the CDR3 reads CASSSGAEIAWGYGYTF. The CDR3 coding sequence is TGTGCCAGCAGCTCCGGGGCAGAGATAGCTTGGGGCTATGGCTACACCTTC.